This TCR beta chain was captured in a study of blood T cell repertoires in COVID-19. Background on the study: Both acute and convalescent COVID-19 samples were obtained from the United States, Italy and Spain.

The CDR3 runs 15 residues. Under the authors' procedure: Amplification from reference gene primers served as the basis for estimated nucleated cell counts. Assay: immunoSEQ multiplex PCR; the TCRdb copy retains only in-frame clones and omits some. The V and J calls and the clone size are those of that table, but D and trimming were determined from the DNA. Of a few hundred thousand clones listed, approximately 83% are singletons. The receptor was derived from a man aged 45 to 65 who had recovered from COVID-19. The sample taken for sequencing was PBMCs or T cells enriched from blood (not recorded which). V is TRBV21-1 and J is TRBJ1-1; no DNA check was done on the table's D call, TRBD1. TRBV21-1 is noted as a pseudogene. As DNA, the CDR3 is TGTGCCAGCAGCAGGACAGGGGGCCTGAACACTGAAGCTTTCTTT. Translating gives CASSRTGGLNTEAFF.